A single sample is the source of the 25 T cell receptor beta chains below, sequenced in a study of lymphopenia after photon versus proton radiotherapy. The repertoire was sequenced with immunoSEQ multiplex PCR; TCRdb's copy has only in-frame clones and lacks some. Of 77,000 or so clones in the sample, 83% were seen once. This specimen was peripheral blood, taken from a patient treated with proton-based radiotherapy. Receptors originate from a man in his sixties with pancreatic cancer.

V gene TRBV10-2 combines with J gene TRBJ2-2; 10 bases line up with TRBD2. V lost 3 bases, J lost 7 bases, and 2 bases stayed unmatched. The V gene's germline CDR1 is WSHSY and CDR2 SAAADI. The CDR3 covers 14 residues. This CDR3 reads CASSDSGRSGELFF. The CDR3 DNA reads as TGCGCCAGCAGTGATAGCGGGAGGAGCGGGGAGCTGTTTTTT.

V is TRBV19 and J is TRBJ1-5; weak D call: TRBD1 (5 bases). Trimming removed 5 bases at V and 2 bases at J, with 16 bases between. CDR1 and CDR2 (germline): LNHDA, SQIVND (reference sequence). This CDR3 is built from 16 residues. CDR3 residues: CASSHSQRGGNQPQHF. The CDR3 coding sequence is TGTGCCAGTAGTCACTCGCAACGGGGGGGCAATCAGCCCCAGCATTTT.

The CDR3 coding sequence is TGTGCCAGCAGCGATACAGGGTACACAGATACGCAGTATTTT. Translated: CASSDTGYTDTQYF. This chain uses TRBV9 with TRBJ2-3, with D perhaps matching TRBD1 (6 bases). The CDR3 has 14 amino acids. The V gene lost 3 bases and the J gene lost 2 bases, with 10 bases spanning the gap. The germline V gene has CDR1 SGDLS and CDR2 YYNGEE.

The V gene is TRBV29-1, the J gene TRBJ2-5; TRBD2 agrees at 12 bases. The CDR3 runs 15 residues. CDR1 SQVTM and CDR2 ANQGSEA come from the germline V gene. DNA for the CDR3: TGCTCGACTAGCGGGAGAGAGTGGGGTGCGGAGACCCAGTACTTC. Its translation is CSTSGREWGAETQYF.

The chain carries TRBV6-1 and TRBJ1-4; D uncertain. V gave up 10 bases and J gave up 3 bases, with 12 bases separating them. There are 13 residues in the CDR3. Germline assignment: CDR1 MNHNS and CDR2 SASEGT. The CDR3 nucleotides read TGTGCCACTGCCCGGCTTGCTAATGAAAAACTGTTTTTT. It translates to CATARLANEKLFF.

This rearrangement joins TRBV4-1 to TRBJ1-6, with D unresolved. V lost 0 bases, J lost 6 bases, and 3 bases lay in between. This CDR3 contains 13 residues. Germline V lookup: CDR1 MGHRA, CDR2 YSYEKL. CDR3 in DNA: TGCGCCAGCAGCCAAGAGGCTAATTCACCCCTCCACTTT. Its translation is CASSQEANSPLHF.

This chain links TRBV4-2 with TRBJ2-7; 12 bases align to TRBD1. CDR3 length: 20 residues. V was clipped by 2 bases and J by 1 base; unmatched bases: 15. Germline loops: CDR1 LGHNA, CDR2 YNFKEQ. The CDR3 spells CASSQFTGTGGNVKSYEQYF. CDR3 in DNA: TGTGCCAGCAGCCAATTTACGGGGACAGGGGGCAACGTGAAATCCTACGAGCAGTACTTC.

This chain uses TRBV5-6 with TRBJ1-3; no clear D. The V end was cut by 3 bases, the J end by 2 bases, with 12 bases between. Per germline, CDR1 SGHDT and CDR2 YYEEEE. This CDR3 region has 15 residues. In DNA, the CDR3 is TGTGCCAGCAGCTCCGCCTTTCGCCCTGGAAACACCATATATTTT. It is translated as CASSSAFRPGNTIYF.

V usage is TRBV15 and J usage is TRBJ1-5; 7 positions agree with TRBD1. CDR3 length equals 19 residues. V lost 0 bases to trimming and J lost 0 bases; unmatched junction nucleotides: 11. Germline loops: CDR1 LNHNV, CDR2 YYDKDF (reference sequence). CDR3 nucleotide sequence: TGTGCCACCAGCAGAGACGCCCGGGACAGCTATTATAGCAATCAGCCCCAGCATTTT. Amino acid sequence: CATSRDARDSYYSNQPQHF.

This chain links TRBV7-2 with TRBJ2-5; the match to TRBD1 covers 10 bases. The CDR3 runs 19 residues. Germline V CDR1 and CDR2: SGHTA, FQGNSA. V shed 0 bases and J 5 bases; nucleotides not matched to a gene: 15. The CDR3 sequence is CASSLAPQDRGRTSETQYF. The CDR3 DNA sequence: TGTGCCAGCAGCTTAGCGCCCCAAGACAGGGGGCGGACCAGTGAGACCCAGTACTTC.

This rearrangement joins TRBV27 to TRBJ2-5, with 7 positions matching TRBD2. This CDR3 spans 16 amino acids. The junction had 11 bases not matched to a gene; V was cut back by 4 bases and J by 3 bases. Germline lookup yields CDR1 MNHEY and CDR2 SMNVEV (reference sequence). CDR3 loop: CASSSGLEGRKETQYF. CDR3 DNA: TGTGCCAGCAGTTCCGGACTAGAGGGGAGGAAAGAGACCCAGTACTTC.

The chain recombines TRBV6-6 with TRBJ1-5; D call uncertain. V dropped 4 bases and J dropped 0 bases, with 13 bases sitting between them. The CDR3 sequence is 16 residues long. Germline V CDR1 and CDR2: MNHNY, SVGAGI (reference sequence). Here the CDR3 reads CASSSETWYSNQPQHF. The CDR3 nucleotides read TGTGCCAGCAGTTCCGAGACCTGGTATAGCAATCAGCCCCAGCATTTT.

The table lists this clone with a count of one. J is TRBJ2-7 and V is TRBV28; 9 nucleotides align to TRBD1. J was trimmed by 4 bases and V by 4 bases; bases with no gene match: 11. The CDR3 covers 16 residues. The germline V gene encodes CDR1 MDHEN and CDR2 SYDVKM. CDR3 loop: CASSSPPGQGTYEQYF. CDR3 DNA: TGTGCCAGCAGTTCGCCCCCGGGACAGGGCACTTACGAGCAGTACTTC.

The chain is built from TRBV5-6 and TRBJ2-3; 9 bases line up with TRBD2. The CDR3 has 15 residues. After removal of 4 bases from V and 0 bases from J, the junction contained 3 bases not matched to a gene. CDR1 and CDR2 from the germline V gene are SGHDT and YYEEEE. CDR3 in DNA: TGTGCCAGCAGCGGAGCGGGAGGTAGCACAGATACGCAGTATTTT. It is translated as CASSGAGGSTDTQYF.

This chain joins TRBV19 and TRBJ2-2; D is possibly TRBD2 (6 bases). V gave up 5 bases and J gave up 0 bases, with 10 bases separating them. CDR1 LNHDA and CDR2 SQIVND come from the germline V gene (reference sequence). This CDR3 is built from 15 residues. The CDR3 DNA is TGTGCCAGTAGTTCCCGGGAGCCGAACACCGGGGAGCTGTTTTTT. It codes for CASSSREPNTGELFF.

The V and J genes are TRBV7-9 and TRBJ1-5, with no clear D. The V end was cut by 4 bases, the J end by 6 bases, with 7 bases between. Germline lookup yields CDR1 SEHNR and CDR2 FQNEAQ (reference sequence). This CDR3 contains 12 residues. The CDR3 is CASSYDIQPQHF. As DNA, the CDR3 is TGTGCCAGCAGCTACGACATTCAGCCCCAGCATTTT.

J is TRBJ2-3 and V is TRBV9; TRBD1 matches at 7 bases. Trimming removed 3 bases from V and 1 base from J; junction bases left unmatched: 17. The CDR3 has 19 amino acids. Germline CDR1 and CDR2: SGDLS and YYNGEE. The CDR3 region has the DNA TGTGCCAGCAGCGGAAGACAGGGCAGAGGTGCAGAGCGCACAGATACGCAGTATTTT. Its translation: CASSGRQGRGAERTDTQYF.

V gene TRBV7-3 combines with J gene TRBJ2-2, with unresolved D. Germline values: CDR1 SGHTA, CDR2 FQGTGA. V gave up 5 bases and J gave up 4 bases, with 8 bases separating them. This CDR3 contains 13 residues. CDR3 residues: CASSHQATGELFF. The CDR3 nucleotides are TGTGCCAGCAGCCACCAAGCCACCGGGGAGCTGTTTTTT.

The rearrangement uses TRBV10-3 and TRBJ2-1; 7 bases are shared with TRBD2. Germline lookup yields CDR1 ENHRY and CDR2 SYGVKD. This CDR3 has 18 residues. Trimming cost V 0 bases and J 5 bases; bases outside gene matches: 13. CDR3 bases: TGTGCCATCAGTGAGTCCGGTGGGATACTAGCGACGAACAATGAGCAGTTCTTC. This encodes CAISESGGILATNNEQFF.

This clone appeared a few times. CDR3 sequence: CASSPRDQGSANTGELFF. Written as DNA, the CDR3 is TGTGCCAGCAGCCCCCGGGATCAGGGGTCCGCGAACACCGGGGAGCTGTTTTTT. The chain combines TRBV9 with TRBJ2-2; D is perhaps TRBD1 (6 bases). The CDR3 consists of 18 residues. Looked up from germline, CDR1 is SGDLS and CDR2 is YYNGEE. Trimming left V 4 bases short and J 0 bases short, with 19 bases between.

This chain connects TRBV6-5 to TRBJ2-5, with TRBD1 matching over 11 bases. This CDR3 comprises 14 residues. The V gene's germline CDR1 is MNHEY and CDR2 SVGAGI. With 6 bases clipped from V and 4 bases from J, the junction kept 4 bases outside the gene matches. DNA of the CDR3: TGTGCCAGCAGCCGGGACAGGGGGGGAGAGACCCAGTACTTC. The encoded protein is CASSRDRGGETQYF.

The chain recombines TRBV6-6 with TRBJ2-5; D gene unclear. The CDR3 extends over 11 amino acids. From germline, CDR1 is MNHNY and CDR2 SVGAGI (reference sequence). The V and J ends lost 6 bases and 3 bases respectively, with 5 bases between them. Here the CDR3 reads CASSTKETQYF. The CDR3, as DNA: TGTGCCAGCAGCACCAAAGAGACCCAGTACTTC.

This chain connects TRBV29-1 to TRBJ2-1; TRBD1 matches 8 bases. Germline V lookup: CDR1 SQVTM, CDR2 ANQGSEA. The CDR3 runs to 13 residues. V lost 6 bases, J lost 2 bases, and 3 bases stayed unmatched. Here the CDR3 DNA reads TGCAGCGTCGACAGGGGAACCTACAATGAGCAGTTCTTC. Its translation is CSVDRGTYNEQFF.

CDR3 DNA: TGTGCCAGCAGTCCTAACTCCGGTCTTTACAATGAGCAGTTCTTC. It encodes CASSPNSGLYNEQFF. This sequence joins TRBV27 and TRBJ2-1; D uncertain. Germline assignment: CDR1 MNHEY and CDR2 SMNVEV (reference sequence). The CDR3 spans 15 residues. V was shortened by 5 bases and J by 4 bases, with 15 bases between the two germline ends.

Details on this clone: The germline gene is not matched at one end of the junction; a read error may be the cause. The chain combines TRBV7-7 with TRBJ2-7, with 7 bases lining up with TRBD2. This CDR3 has 14 residues. Germline V CDR1 and CDR2: SSHAT, FNYEAQ (reference sequence). The CDR3 here is CASSLGGEGYEQYF. The CDR3, as DNA: TGTGCTAGCAGCTTAGGCGGGGAGGGCTACGAGCAGTACTTC.